These 5 T cell receptor beta chains share one sample of origin, sequenced in a study of radiotherapy plus CTLA-4 blockade in lung cancer. Libraries were prepared by immunoSEQ multiplex PCR; TCRdb keeps only in-frame clonotypes and omits some of them. This table has around 80,000 clones, over 80% appearing once. Here the sequenced sample was peripheral blood, taken from a patient treated with radiotherapy plus ipilimumab. The receptors originated from a human donor with non-small cell lung cancer who had stable disease on radiotherapy plus ipilimumab.

The chain is built from TRBV27 and TRBJ2-2; D unclear. The germline V gene has CDR1 MNHEY and CDR2 SMNVEV (reference sequence). The CDR3 length is 15 residues. Trimming left V 0 bases short and J 6 bases short, with 11 bases between. The CDR3 DNA follows: TGTGCCAGCAGTTTATCGAGTTTCTCAGCCGGGGAGCTGTTTTTT. Translating gives CASSLSSFSAGELFF.

This clone occurred a few times. The V gene is TRBV28, the J gene TRBJ2-1; D possibly corresponds to TRBD2 (6 bases). The V and J ends lost 10 bases and 9 bases respectively, with 10 bases between them. From germline, CDR1 is MDHEN and CDR2 SYDVKM. CDR3 length equals 10 residues. The CDR3 here is CATLGGEQFF. In nucleotides, the CDR3 is TGTGCCACCTTGGGGGGTGAGCAGTTCTTC.

V and J are TRBV19 and TRBJ2-7; 9 nucleotides align to TRBD1. This CDR3 spans 14 amino acids. In germline, CDR1 is LNHDA, CDR2 SQIVND (reference sequence). J gave up 3 bases and V 9 bases, and 9 bases lay outside the gene matches. The CDR3 region is CASTPGTGFYEQYF. The CDR3 DNA sequence: TGTGCCAGCACTCCCGGGACAGGGTTCTACGAGCAGTACTTC.

CDR3 bases: TGTGGGTCCTATGGCGGGTGGGGAGGGCCTGAAGCTTTCTTT. Its translation: CGSYGGWGGPEAFF. The genes are TRBV10-3 and TRBJ1-1; unclear D gene. Germline CDR1 and CDR2: ENHRY and SYGVKD. The CDR3 sequence is 14 residues long.

The V and J genes are TRBV6-1 and TRBJ2-6, with 8 bases fitting TRBD1. The CDR3 length is 17 residues. Trimming at V came to 4 bases and at J to 4 bases, leaving 9 bases not matched to a gene. Germline V gene sequence: CDR1 MNHNS, CDR2 SASEGT. Written as DNA, the CDR3 is TGTGCCAGCAGTGCCTTCACGACAGGGGCCGGGGCCAACGTCCTGACTTTC. It translates to CASSAFTTGAGANVLTF.